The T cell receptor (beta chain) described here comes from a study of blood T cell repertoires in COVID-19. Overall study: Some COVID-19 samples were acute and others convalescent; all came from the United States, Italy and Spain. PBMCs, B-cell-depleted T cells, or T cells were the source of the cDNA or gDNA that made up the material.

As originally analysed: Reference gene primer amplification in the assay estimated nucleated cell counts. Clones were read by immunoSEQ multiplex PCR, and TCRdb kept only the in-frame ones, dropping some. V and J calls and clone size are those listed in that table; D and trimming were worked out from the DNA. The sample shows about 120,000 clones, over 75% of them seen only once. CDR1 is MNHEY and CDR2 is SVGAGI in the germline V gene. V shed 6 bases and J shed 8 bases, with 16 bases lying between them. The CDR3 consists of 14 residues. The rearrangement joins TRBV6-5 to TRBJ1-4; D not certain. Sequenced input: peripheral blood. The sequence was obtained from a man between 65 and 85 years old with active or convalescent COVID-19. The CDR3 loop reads CASSRHSTAEKLFF. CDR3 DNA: TGTGCCAGCAGCCGACATTCTACGGCGGAAAAACTGTTTTTT.